This TCR beta chain was identified in a study of blood T cell repertoires in COVID-19. CDR1 is SGHKS and CDR2 is YYEKEE in the germline V gene (reference sequence). V was pared by 0 bases and J by 1 base, with 3 bases of the junction left unmatched. CDR3 length: 15 amino acids. Using immunoSEQ multiplex PCR, the repertoire was profiled, and TCRdb retains in-frame clones only, with some absent. The data contain some 120,000 clones, more than 70% of them singletons. The chain is built from TRBV5-5 and TRBJ2-7; 8 nucleotides line up with TRBD2. The TCR sequence derives from a human donor in a cohort sampled during active COVID-19. The sequenced material came from peripheral blood. The CDR3 spells CASSLDGRVSYEQYF. The CDR3 region has the DNA TGTGCCAGCAGCTTGGACGGGAGGGTTTCCTACGAGCAGTACTTC.